The 17 T cell receptor beta chains listed next were all sequenced from one sample in a study of early T cells in non-severe SARS-CoV-2 infection. TCRdb re-derived calls from the 5' RACE reads in MiXCR, one entry per CDR3 protein. The profile shows about 64,000 distinct CDR3 sequences, 4.9% of them singletons. The sample was whole blood. The receptors come from an adult who was a healthcare worker with PCR-confirmed SARS-CoV-2 infection or an uninfected control (not recorded which).

There are many counts of this clonotype. V usage is TRBV19 and J usage is TRBJ1-2; D gene uncertain. Trimming removed 3 bases from V and 4 bases from J, with 12 bases in between. Germline V gene lookup returns CDR1 LNHDA and CDR2 SQIVND (reference sequence). This CDR3 has 14 residues. CDR3 DNA: TGTGCCAGTAGTATGCATCCAGGCAGCTATGGCTACACCTTC. The encoded protein is CASSMHPGSYGYTF.

The chain joins TRBV5-6 to TRBJ1-1, with D possibly TRBD1 on 5 matching bases. The CDR3 contains 14 residues. Germline V gives CDR1 SGHDT, CDR2 YYEEEE. Trimming pared 9 bases from V and 4 bases from J, leaving 19 bases between. The CDR3 nucleotides read TGTGCCACGGAGCGGGGCCGAGTTGGCACTGAAGCTTTCTTT. Its translation is CATERGRVGTEAFF.

This clonotype has a count of ten or more. V and J are TRBV29-1 and TRBJ1-1; D is ambiguous. Germline V gene sequence: CDR1 SQVTM, CDR2 ANQGSEA. The germline V and J ends were trimmed by 6 bases and 1 base, with 15 bases remaining between them. The CDR3 is made up of 14 amino acids. DNA for the CDR3: TGCAGCGTGGTTCGAGGGTCTGAGAACACTGAAGCTTTCTTT. Its protein product is CSVVRGSENTEAFF. Complete variable domain (other parts from reference TRBV29-1 and TRBJ1-1): SAVISQKPSRDICQRGTSLTIQCQVDSQVTMMFWYRQQPGQSLTLIATANQGSEATYESGFVIDKFPISRPNLTFSTLTVSNMSPEDSSIYLCSVVRGSENTEAFFGQGTRLTVV.

This chain joins TRBV9 and TRBJ2-1; D is ambiguous. V gave up 3 bases and J gave up 10 bases, with 14 bases separating them. This CDR3 is 13 amino acids long. CDR1 and CDR2 (germline): SGDLS, YYNGEE. Written as DNA, the CDR3 is TGTGCCAGCAGCGCAGGACCAGCCCCCGAGCAGTTCTTC. Translating gives CASSAGPAPEQFF.

The chain has TRBV10-3 and TRBJ2-7, with D uncertain. The V end was cut by 7 bases, the J end by 6 bases, with 10 bases between. The CDR3 loop spans 11 amino acids. In germline, CDR1 is ENHRY, CDR2 SYGVKD. The CDR3 region is CAIKNVAEQYF. The CDR3 DNA reads TGTGCCATCAAGAACGTAGCCGAGCAGTACTTC.

This clonotype has a count of ten or more. One end of the junction is discordant with germline, which a read error may explain. This sequence joins TRBV5-1 and TRBJ1-2; D remains ambiguous. Germline CDR1 SGHRS, CDR2 YFSETQ. The CDR3 is made up of 12 amino acids. CDR3 in DNA: TGCGCCAACAGCCCGGGCGACTATGGCTACACCTTC. Its protein product is CANSPGDYGYTF.

The CDR3 DNA reads TGTGCCAGCAGTGCTCCCAGCGGGGGCAGGGAGACCCAGTACTTC. It is translated as CASSAPSGGRETQYF. The rearrangement joins TRBV28 to TRBJ2-5, with TRBD2 matching 8 bases. V shed 5 bases and J 5 bases; nucleotides not matched to a gene: 10. CDR3 length: 15 residues. CDR1 is MDHEN, CDR2 SYDVKM, per germline.

The CDR3 here is CSASRGGFEQFF. CDR3 coding DNA: TGCAGTGCTAGTAGAGGGGGCTTTGAGCAGTTCTTC. The V and J genes are TRBV20-1 and TRBJ2-1, with TRBD1 matching 7 bases. This CDR3 contains 12 residues. V trimming: 3 bases; J trimming: 9 bases; junction bases outside the gene matches: 5. The germline V gene has CDR1 DFQATT and CDR2 SNEGSKA (reference sequence).

Ten or more counts support this clonotype. The gene calls are TRBV20-1 and TRBJ1-1; D possibly corresponds to TRBD1 (5 bases). Looked up from germline, CDR1 is DFQATT and CDR2 is SNEGSKA (reference sequence). The CDR3 runs to 12 residues. V was trimmed by 1 base and J by 11 bases, leaving 14 bases between them. CDR3 sequence (DNA): TGCAGTGCTAGAGCTCCCGGGGCCGAGGCTTTCTTT. This gives the protein CSARAPGAEAFF.

This sequence joins TRBV12-2 and TRBJ2-2; the listed D gene, TRBD2, was not tested against the DNA. TRBV12-2 is given as a pseudogene. The CDR3 contains 16 residues. CDR3 bases: TGTGCAAGTCGCTTAGCGTCTAGCAGAGCAGCGGGGGAGCTGTTTTTT. Encoded protein: CASRLASSRAAGELFF.

This clonotype appeared many times. This chain connects TRBV10-2 to TRBJ2-2, with D unresolved. Trimming cost V 0 bases and J 3 bases, with 14 bases left between them. Germline V gene data show CDR1 as WSHSY and CDR2 as SAAADI. This CDR3 region has 17 residues. CDR3 protein: CASSESGGLGHTGELFF. The CDR3 coding sequence is TGCGCCAGCAGTGAGTCCGGCGGTTTGGGTCACACCGGGGAGCTGTTTTTT.

There are a few counts of this clonotype. This rearrangement joins TRBV6-1 to TRBJ1-5; D not certain. Germline V gene data show CDR1 as MNHNS and CDR2 as SASEGT. Trimming removed 1 base at V and 7 bases at J, with 2 bases between. The CDR3 is 11 residues long. This CDR3 reads CASSEVQPQHF. CDR3 bases: TGTGCCAGCAGTGAAGTACAGCCCCAGCATTTT.

In this sample, this clonotype turned up a few times. The gene calls are TRBV9 and TRBJ2-2; TRBD1 aligns across 7 bases. Per the germline V gene, CDR1 is SGDLS and CDR2 is YYNGEE. J lost 5 bases, V lost 6 bases, and 4 bases had no gene match. CDR3 size: 13 residues. Here the CDR3 reads CASTQQGTGELFF. CDR3 sequence (DNA): TGTGCCAGCACACAACAGGGGACCGGGGAGCTGTTTTTT.

This clonotype was counted between two and nine times. The chain uses TRBV20-1 and TRBJ1-1; TRBD1 aligns across 8 bases. With V trimmed by 7 bases and J by 5 bases, 6 bases remained unmatched. CDR1 DFQATT and CDR2 SNEGSKA come from the germline V gene (reference sequence). This CDR3 comprises 12 residues. CDR3 in amino acids: CSGTGRGTEAFF. For the CDR3, the DNA is TGCAGTGGGACAGGGAGGGGGACTGAAGCTTTCTTT.

In its sample, this clonotype was seen many times. The chain is built from TRBV20-1 and TRBJ1-2, with TRBD1 matching over 7 bases. This CDR3 has 13 amino acids. The ends lost 6 bases at V and 5 bases at J; junction bases unmatched: 9. The V gene's germline CDR1 is DFQATT and CDR2 SNEGSKA (reference sequence). The CDR3 coding sequence is TGCAGTGCAAAGGGACAGTATGTTTATGGCTACACCTTC. Translating gives CSAKGQYVYGYTF.

The sample holds a few counts of this clonotype. The J gene is TRBJ2-7, the V gene TRBV7-9; D may be TRBD1 (5 bases). Germline CDR1 reads SEHNR; CDR2 reads FQNEAQ (reference sequence). The CDR3 spans 15 residues. The V and J ends lost 5 bases and 0 bases respectively, with 14 bases between them. DNA for the CDR3: TGTGCCAGCAGCGGACAAGCTTTACACTCCTACGAGCAGTACTTC. Translation gives CASSGQALHSYEQYF.

This clonotype was detected many times. The chain uses TRBV28 and TRBJ1-2, with D possibly TRBD1 on 6 matching bases. V was pared by 4 bases and J by 8 bases, with 20 bases between. Germline CDR1 and CDR2: MDHEN and SYDVKM. This CDR3 is 15 amino acids long. This chain's CDR3 is CASSSPGSGGQGYTF. The CDR3 DNA follows: TGTGCCAGCAGTTCCCCGGGTTCGGGGGGCCAAGGCTACACCTTC.